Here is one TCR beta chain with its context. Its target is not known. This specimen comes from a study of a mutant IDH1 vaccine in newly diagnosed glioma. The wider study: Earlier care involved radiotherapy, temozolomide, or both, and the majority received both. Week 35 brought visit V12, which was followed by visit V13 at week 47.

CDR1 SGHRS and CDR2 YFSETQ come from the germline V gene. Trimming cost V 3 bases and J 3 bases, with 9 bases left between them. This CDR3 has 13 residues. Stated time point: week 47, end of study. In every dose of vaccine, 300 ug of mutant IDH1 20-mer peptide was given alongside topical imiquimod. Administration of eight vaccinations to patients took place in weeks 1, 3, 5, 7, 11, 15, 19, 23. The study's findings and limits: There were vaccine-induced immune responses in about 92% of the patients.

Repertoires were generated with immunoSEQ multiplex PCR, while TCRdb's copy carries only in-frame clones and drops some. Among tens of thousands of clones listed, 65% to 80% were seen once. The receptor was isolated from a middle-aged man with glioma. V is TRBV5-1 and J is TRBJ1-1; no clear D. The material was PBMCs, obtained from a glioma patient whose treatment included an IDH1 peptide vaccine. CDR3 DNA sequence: TGCGCCAGCAGCTCCCTCCCTGACACTGAAGCTTTCTTT. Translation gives CASSSLPDTEAFF.